The 26 T cell receptor beta chains reported below all come from one sample, sequenced in a study of blood T cell repertoires in COVID-19. Produced via immunoSEQ multiplex PCR; TCRdb's table is partial and in-frame only. This sample carries roughly 30,000 clones, approximately 87% of them seen once, and the ten largest clones take approximately 5%. Sequencing was carried out using peripheral blood. The receptors here all came from a human donor in a cohort sampled during active COVID-19.

The chain joins TRBV19 to TRBJ2-3; 8 bases are shared with TRBD2. V was clipped by 1 base and J by 2 bases; unmatched bases: 2. In germline, CDR1 is LNHDA, CDR2 SQIVND (reference sequence). The CDR3 covers 15 residues. The CDR3 reads CASSIVSGATDTQYF. In nucleotides, the CDR3 is TGTGCCAGTAGTATAGTTAGCGGGGCCACAGATACGCAGTATTTT.

The genes are TRBV4-2 and TRBJ2-7; D gene unclear. Germline CDR1 is LGHNA and CDR2 is YNFKEQ. CDR3 length: 11 residues. V was shortened by 9 bases and J by 4 bases, with 10 bases between the two germline ends. The CDR3 here is CASSSGYEQYF. The CDR3 coding sequence is TGTGCCAGTTCCTCCGGGTACGAGCAGTACTTC.

The V gene is TRBV19, the J gene TRBJ2-7; D is possibly TRBD1 (5 bases). The CDR3 has 14 residues. CDR1 is LNHDA and CDR2 is SQIVND in the germline V gene (reference sequence). The germline V and J ends were trimmed by 4 bases and 1 base, with 11 bases remaining between them. The CDR3 region is CASSNQGGSYEQYF. The DNA of the CDR3 is TGTGCCAGTAGTAATCAGGGTGGGTCCTACGAGCAGTACTTC.

V and J are TRBV6-5 and TRBJ2-5, with D possibly being TRBD2 (6 bases). The CDR3 is made up of 16 amino acids. CDR1 is MNHEY and CDR2 is SVGAGI in the germline V gene. V lost 2 bases and J lost 5, with 18 bases in between. The CDR3 loop reads CASSYGEDTAGETQYF. Written as DNA, the CDR3 is TGTGCCAGCAGTTACGGGGAGGACACGGCTGGGGAGACCCAGTACTTC.

This sequence joins TRBV2 and TRBJ2-2; 7 bases fit TRBD1. The germline V gene has CDR1 SNHLY and CDR2 FYNNEI. V shed 3 bases, J shed 6 bases, and the junction held 7 bases outside the gene matches. This CDR3 region has 15 residues. CDR3 coding DNA: TGTGCCAGCAGTGAGTTCCGTAGGGGGCCCGGGGAGCTGTTTTTT. Translating gives CASSEFRRGPGELFF.

The rearrangement joins TRBV7-3 to TRBJ2-3, with D hard to call. Germline values: CDR1 SGHTA, CDR2 FQGTGA. The CDR3 has 14 amino acids. Trimming took 3 bases from V and 0 from J, leaving 7 bases between them. For the CDR3, the DNA is TGTGCCAGCAGCTTCTTATCTAGCACAGATACGCAGTATTTT. Translated: CASSFLSSTDTQYF.

This chain uses TRBV21-1 with TRBJ1-3. TRBV21-1 is reported as a pseudogene. This CDR3 has 17 amino acids. CDR3 sequence reads: CASSKDREGDRGNTIYF. The CDR3 DNA sequence: TGTGCCAGCAGCAAAGATCGGGAGGGGGATCGGGGAAACACCATATATTTT.

The chain joins TRBV24-1 to TRBJ1-2; D unclear. The V end was cut by 4 bases, the J end by 3 bases, with 11 bases between. The CDR3 is 14 amino acids. CDR1 and CDR2 from the germline V gene are KGHDR and SFDVKD. This chain's CDR3 is CATSDPRVDYGYTF. The CDR3 DNA reads TGTGCCACCAGTGACCCCCGGGTGGACTATGGCTACACCTTC.

This chain links TRBV29-1 with TRBJ1-5; possibly TRBD1 for D (6 bases). This CDR3 is 15 amino acids long. V lost 6 bases to trimming and J lost 0 bases, with 15 bases between them. In germline, CDR1 is SQVTM, CDR2 ANQGSEA. The CDR3 loop reads CSVYQTGYSNQPQHF. In DNA, the CDR3 is TGCAGCGTCTATCAAACAGGGTATAGCAATCAGCCCCAGCATTTT.

V and J are TRBV27 and TRBJ2-5, with 9 positions matching TRBD1. The germline V gene encodes CDR1 MNHEY and CDR2 SMNVEV (reference sequence). Trimming removed 5 bases from V and 5 bases from J; junction bases left unmatched: 15. The CDR3 consists of 17 residues. The CDR3 region is CASSPPSTGGAPETQYF. The DNA of the CDR3 is TGTGCCAGCAGTCCCCCCTCAACAGGGGGCGCCCCCGAGACCCAGTACTTC.

The chain is built from TRBV7-3 and TRBJ2-3; TRBD2 might be the D (6 bases). The germline gives CDR1 SGHTA, CDR2 FQGTGA. V lost 2 bases and J lost 1, with 10 bases in between. The CDR3 covers 15 residues. CDR3 region: CASSLQASGTDTQYF. CDR3 in DNA: TGTGCCAGCAGCTTACAGGCTAGCGGCACAGATACGCAGTATTTT. The variable domain in full, with the rest retrieved from reference TRBV7-3 and TRBJ2-3, is GAGVSQTPSNKVTEKGKYVELRCDPISGHTALYWYRQSLGQGPEFLIYFQGTGAADDSGLPNDRFFAVRPEGSVSTLKIQRTERGDSAVYLCASSLQASGTDTQYFGPGTRLTVL.

The chain uses TRBV10-2 and TRBJ2-7, with D unclear. The CDR3 sequence is 13 residues long. Germline V gene lookup returns CDR1 WSHSY and CDR2 SAAADI. Trimming took off 0 bases at V and 7 bases at J, with 10 bases between the two ends. The chain's CDR3 is CASSESNSGEQYF. CDR3 nucleotides: TGCGCCAGCAGTGAGTCGAATTCCGGTGAGCAGTACTTC.

This clone showed up just a few times. The chain recombines TRBV3-1 (or the pseudogene TRBV3-2) with TRBJ2-5; D possibly corresponds to TRBD2 (6 bases). V shed 4 bases and J shed 3 bases, with 15 bases lying between them. This CDR3 spans 15 amino acids. The germline V gene encodes CDR1 LGHDT and CDR2 YNNKEL (reference sequence). The CDR3 bases are TGTGCCAGCAGCCTTGGCGTGGCGGGGAAAGAGACCCAGTACTTC. Amino acid sequence: CASSLGVAGKETQYF.

This clone was found once. The chain joins TRBV5-8 to TRBJ2-5; TRBD1 matches 9 bases. The J segment lost 1 base and the V segment lost 4 bases, leaving 2 bases of the junction unmatched. The CDR3 is 14 amino acids. Germline CDR1 and CDR2: SGHTS and YDEGEE. CDR3 DNA sequence: TGTGCCAGCAGCCCGGGACAGGGCCAAGAGACCCAGTACTTC. Translation: CASSPGQGQETQYF. The full variable domain, rest sourced from reference TRBV5-8 and TRBJ2-5, is EAGVTQSPTHLIKTRGQQATLRCSPISGHTSVYWYQQALGLGLQFLLWYDEGEERNRGNFPPRFSGRQFPNYSSELNVNALELEDSALYLCASSPGQGQETQYFGPGTRLLVL.

V is TRBV7-9 and J is TRBJ2-5, with 7 bases fitting TRBD2. This CDR3 comprises 13 residues. The germline V gene encodes CDR1 SEHNR and CDR2 FQNEAQ (reference sequence). V shed 5 bases, J shed 1 base, and the junction held 1 base outside the gene matches. DNA of the CDR3: TGTGCCAGCAGCGCTAGCGGCCAAGAGACCCAGTACTTC. Amino acid sequence: CASSASGQETQYF.

The chain is built from TRBV12-3 or TRBV12-4 and TRBJ1-1; maybe TRBD1 (5 bases). This CDR3 is built from 12 residues. V lost 5 bases to trimming and J lost 7 bases, with 11 bases between them. The CDR3 nucleotides read TGTGCCAGCAGTCAGAGACAGATTGAAGCTTTCTTT. Its protein product is CASSQRQIEAFF.

This chain connects TRBV27 to TRBJ2-1; TRBD2 matches at 7 bases. V trimming: 8 bases; J trimming: 4 bases; junction bases outside the gene matches: 8. CDR1 is MNHEY and CDR2 is SMNVEV in the germline V gene (reference sequence). The CDR3 totals 14 residues. The CDR3 DNA follows: TGTGCCAGCGCAGCGGGGCAACCGTACAATGAGCAGTTCTTC. Encoded protein: CASAAGQPYNEQFF.

V and J are TRBV19 and TRBJ2-3; TRBD2 agrees at 10 bases. This CDR3 spans 17 amino acids. CDR1 and CDR2 (germline): LNHDA, SQIVND (reference sequence). Losses at the gene ends were 7 bases for V and 5 bases for J; bases not matched to a gene: 15. In DNA form, the CDR3 reads TGTGCCAGTACCGATCGCCCCAGCGGGGGGGCCAAAGATACGCAGTATTTT. Its translation is CASTDRPSGGAKDTQYF.

CDR3 bases: TGTGCCAGCAGCCGGACACCCATTCTCTACAATGAGCAGTTCTTC. Amino acid sequence: CASSRTPILYNEQFF. J is TRBJ2-1 and V is TRBV9, with D possibly matching TRBD1 (5 bases). In germline, CDR1 is SGDLS, CDR2 YYNGEE. The ends were cut back, 4 bases at V and 3 bases at J, with 14 bases in the middle. The CDR3 loop spans 15 amino acids.

Notes on this clone: A junction end diverges from the germline sequence, so it may reflect a read error. This chain connects TRBV7-3 to TRBJ1-1, with D tentatively TRBD1 (6 bases). CDR3 size: 13 residues. The germline V gene encodes CDR1 SGHTA and CDR2 FQGTGA. CDR3 bases: TGTGCCAGCAGCTTAAAGGTTAGTCAGGGGCTGCTCTTT. Encoded protein: CASSLKVSQGLLF.

This rearrangement joins TRBV7-8 to TRBJ2-2, with 8 bases fitting TRBD2. V was clipped by 5 bases and J by 4 bases; unmatched bases: 6. This CDR3 spans 15 amino acids. The germline V gene encodes CDR1 SGHVS and CDR2 FQNEAQ. The CDR3 nucleotides read TGTGCCAGCAGCCGTACGGGGGGGCTCACCGGGGAGCTGTTTTTT. The encoded protein is CASSRTGGLTGELFF. Full variable domain (rest looked up from reference TRBV7-8 and TRBJ2-2): GAGVSQSPRYKVAKRGQDVALRCDPISGHVSLFWYQQALGQGPEFLTYFQNEAQLDKSGLPSDRFFAERPEGSVSTLKIQRTQQEDSAVYLCASSRTGGLTGELFFGEGSRLTVL.

The CDR3 spells CAIRAGQGPPYEQYF. Here the CDR3 DNA reads TGTGCCATCAGGGCCGGACAGGGGCCCCCCTACGAGCAGTACTTC. The V gene is TRBV10-3, the J gene TRBJ2-7; 9 bases line up with TRBD1. The CDR3 is made up of 15 amino acids. Looked up from germline, CDR1 is ENHRY and CDR2 is SYGVKD. The ends lost 6 bases at V and 2 bases at J; junction bases unmatched: 8.

The CDR3 loop reads CASSGGRFSTDTQYF. The DNA of the CDR3 is TGTGCCAGCAGCGGAGGACGTTTTAGCACAGATACGCAGTATTTT. The genes are TRBV6-5 and TRBJ2-3, with a weak D call TRBD2 (5 bases). The V end was cut by 6 bases, the J end by 0 bases, with 13 bases between. The CDR3 consists of 15 residues. The germline V gene encodes CDR1 MNHEY and CDR2 SVGAGI.

The J gene is TRBJ2-5, the V gene TRBV19, with 13 positions matching TRBD2. The trim removed 9 bases at V and 2 bases at J, leaving 3 bases unmatched. Germline V gene sequence: CDR1 LNHDA, CDR2 SQIVND (reference sequence). CDR3 length: 14 residues. CDR3 residues: CARTSGGNQETQYF. The DNA of the CDR3 is TGTGCCAGGACTAGCGGGGGGAATCAAGAGACCCAGTACTTC.

The rearrangement uses TRBV5-4 and TRBJ1-1; TRBD1 is a possible D gene (5 bases). This CDR3 has 14 residues. With 0 bases removed from V and 6 bases from J, the gap between germline ends came to 12 bases. The germline V gene has CDR1 SGHNT and CDR2 YYREEE (reference sequence). CDR3 sequence: CASSLVARDSEAFF. The CDR3 DNA is TGTGCCAGCAGCTTGGTTGCCAGGGATTCTGAAGCTTTCTTT.

The chain employs TRBV24-1 and TRBJ1-2, with unresolved D. CDR3 length: 13 residues. CDR1 is KGHDR, CDR2 SFDVKD, per germline. V was cut by 5 bases and J by 8 bases, with 14 bases left in between. DNA of the CDR3: TGTGCCACCAGTGTGAGGGCCTTTGAGGGCTACACCTTC. This codes for CATSVRAFEGYTF.